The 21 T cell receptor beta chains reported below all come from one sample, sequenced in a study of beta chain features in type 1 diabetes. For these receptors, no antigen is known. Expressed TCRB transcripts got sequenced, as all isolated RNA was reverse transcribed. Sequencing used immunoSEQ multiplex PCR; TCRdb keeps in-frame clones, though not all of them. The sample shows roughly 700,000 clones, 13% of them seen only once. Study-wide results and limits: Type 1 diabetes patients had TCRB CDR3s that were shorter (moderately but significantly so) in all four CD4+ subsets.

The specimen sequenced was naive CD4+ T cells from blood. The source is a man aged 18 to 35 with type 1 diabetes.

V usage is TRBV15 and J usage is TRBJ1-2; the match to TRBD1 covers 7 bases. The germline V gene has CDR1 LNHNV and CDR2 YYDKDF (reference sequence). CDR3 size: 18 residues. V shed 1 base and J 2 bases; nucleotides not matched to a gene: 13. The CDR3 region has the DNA TGTGCCACCAGCAGAGGAAATACTCAGGGGGTACTAAACTATGGCTACACCTTC. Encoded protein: CATSRGNTQGVLNYGYTF.

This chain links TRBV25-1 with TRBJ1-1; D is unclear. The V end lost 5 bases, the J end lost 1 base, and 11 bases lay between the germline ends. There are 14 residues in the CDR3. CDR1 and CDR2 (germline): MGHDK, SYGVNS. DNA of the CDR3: TGTGCCAGCAGTTTTGGATCCGGGAACACTGAAGCTTTCTTT. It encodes CASSFGSGNTEAFF.

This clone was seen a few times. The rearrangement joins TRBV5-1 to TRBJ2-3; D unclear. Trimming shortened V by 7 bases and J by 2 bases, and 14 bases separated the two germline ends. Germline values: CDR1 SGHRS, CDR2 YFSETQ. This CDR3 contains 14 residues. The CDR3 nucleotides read TGCGCCAGCGGTTCGGAGCAGTACACAGATACGCAGTATTTT. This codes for CASGSEQYTDTQYF.

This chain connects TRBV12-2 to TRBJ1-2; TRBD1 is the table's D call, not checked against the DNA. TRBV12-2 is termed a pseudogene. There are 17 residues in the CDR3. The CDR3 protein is CASRLERADTEIYGYTF. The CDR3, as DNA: TGTGCAAGTCGCTTAGAGCGCGCGGACACCGAAATCTATGGCTACACCTTC.

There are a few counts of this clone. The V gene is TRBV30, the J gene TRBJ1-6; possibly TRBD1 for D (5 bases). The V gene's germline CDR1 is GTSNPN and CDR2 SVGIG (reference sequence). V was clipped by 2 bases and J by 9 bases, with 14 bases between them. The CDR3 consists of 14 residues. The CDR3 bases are TGTGCCTGGAGTCCCGGGACGGAATTTTCACCCCTCCACTTT. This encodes CAWSPGTEFSPLHF.

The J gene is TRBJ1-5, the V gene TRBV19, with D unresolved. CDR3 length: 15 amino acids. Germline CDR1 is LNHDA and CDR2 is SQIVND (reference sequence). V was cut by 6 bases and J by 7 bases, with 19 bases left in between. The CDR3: CASSRGEPGFQPQHF. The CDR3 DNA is TGTGCCAGTAGCCGCGGGGAGCCCGGGTTCCAGCCCCAGCATTTT.

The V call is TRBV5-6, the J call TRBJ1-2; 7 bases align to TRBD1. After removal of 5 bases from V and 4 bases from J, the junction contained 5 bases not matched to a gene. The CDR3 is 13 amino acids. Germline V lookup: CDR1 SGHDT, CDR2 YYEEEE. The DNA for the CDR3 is TGTGCCAGCAGGTCAGGGACAGCCTATGGCTACACCTTC. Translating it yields CASRSGTAYGYTF.

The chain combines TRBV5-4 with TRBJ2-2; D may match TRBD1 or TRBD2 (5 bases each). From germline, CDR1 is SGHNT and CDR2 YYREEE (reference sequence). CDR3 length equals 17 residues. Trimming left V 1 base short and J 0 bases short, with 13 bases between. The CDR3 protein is CASSLRFGTANTGELFF. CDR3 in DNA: TGTGCCAGCAGCTTGAGGTTTGGGACCGCGAACACCGGGGAGCTGTTTTTT.

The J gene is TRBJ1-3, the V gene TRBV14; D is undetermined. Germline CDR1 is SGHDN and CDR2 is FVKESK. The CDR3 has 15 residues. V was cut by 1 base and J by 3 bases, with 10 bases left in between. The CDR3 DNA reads TGTGCCAGCAGCCAAGTCCCTGTCTTTGGAAACACCATATATTTT. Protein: CASSQVPVFGNTIYF.

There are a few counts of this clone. CDR3 region: CASSQNPSNTEAFF. CDR3 nucleotides: TGCGCCAGCAGCCAGAACCCATCGAACACTGAAGCTTTCTTT. The V and J genes are TRBV5-1 and TRBJ1-1; unclear D gene. CDR1 is SGHRS and CDR2 is YFSETQ in the germline V gene. The ends were cut back, 4 bases at V and 1 base at J, with 11 bases in the middle. This CDR3 is 14 amino acids long.

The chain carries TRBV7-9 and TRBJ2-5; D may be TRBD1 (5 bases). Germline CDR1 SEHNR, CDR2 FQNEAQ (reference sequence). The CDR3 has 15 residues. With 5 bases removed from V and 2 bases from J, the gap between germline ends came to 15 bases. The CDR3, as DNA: TGTGCCAGCAGCCAACGTGGACACCATCAAGAGACCCAGTACTTC. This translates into CASSQRGHHQETQYF.

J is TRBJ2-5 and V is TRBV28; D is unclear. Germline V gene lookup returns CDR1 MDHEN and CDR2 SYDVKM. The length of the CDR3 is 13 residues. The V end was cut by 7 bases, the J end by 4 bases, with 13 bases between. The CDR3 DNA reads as TGTGCCAGCACCGGTGCTATAGTAGAGACCCAGTACTTC. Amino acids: CASTGAIVETQYF.

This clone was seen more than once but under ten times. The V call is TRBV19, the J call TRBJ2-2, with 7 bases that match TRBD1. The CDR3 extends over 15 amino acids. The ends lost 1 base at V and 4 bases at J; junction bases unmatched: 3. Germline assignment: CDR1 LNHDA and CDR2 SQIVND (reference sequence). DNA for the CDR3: TGTGCCAGTAGTATAGGACAGGGCTCCACCGGGGAGCTGTTTTTT. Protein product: CASSIGQGSTGELFF.

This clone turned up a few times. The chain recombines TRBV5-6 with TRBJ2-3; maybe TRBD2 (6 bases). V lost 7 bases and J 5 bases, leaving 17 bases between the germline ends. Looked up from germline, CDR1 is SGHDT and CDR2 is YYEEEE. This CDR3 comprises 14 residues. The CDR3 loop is CASGPWGGGDTQYF. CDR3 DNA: TGTGCCAGCGGCCCTTGGGGAGGCGGAGATACGCAGTATTTT.

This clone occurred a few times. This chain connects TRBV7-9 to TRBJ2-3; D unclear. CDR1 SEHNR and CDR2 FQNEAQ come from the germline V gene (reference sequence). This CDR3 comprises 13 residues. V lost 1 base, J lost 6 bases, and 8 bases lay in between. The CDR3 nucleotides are TGTGCCAGCAGCTTAGACCTGACGGATACGCAGTATTTT. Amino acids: CASSLDLTDTQYF.

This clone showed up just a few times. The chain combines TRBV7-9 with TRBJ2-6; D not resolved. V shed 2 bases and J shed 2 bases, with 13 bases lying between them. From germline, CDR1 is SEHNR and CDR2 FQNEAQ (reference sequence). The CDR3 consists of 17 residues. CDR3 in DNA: TGTGCCAGCAGCTTAAGGGCGCCCACGACTGGGGCCAACGTCCTGACTTTC. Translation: CASSLRAPTTGANVLTF.

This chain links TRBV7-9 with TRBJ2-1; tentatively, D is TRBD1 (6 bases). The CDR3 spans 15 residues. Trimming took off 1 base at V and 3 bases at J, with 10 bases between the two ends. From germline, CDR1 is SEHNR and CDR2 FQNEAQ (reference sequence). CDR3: CASSLGGTRYNEQFF. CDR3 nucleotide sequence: TGTGCCAGCAGCTTAGGTGGGACACGCTACAATGAGCAGTTCTTC.

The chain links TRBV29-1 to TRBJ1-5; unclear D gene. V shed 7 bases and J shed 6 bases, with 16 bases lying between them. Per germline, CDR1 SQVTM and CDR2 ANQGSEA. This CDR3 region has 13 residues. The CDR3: CSAGPGEGQPQHF. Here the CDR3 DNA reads TGCAGCGCCGGCCCCGGGGAGGGTCAGCCCCAGCATTTT.

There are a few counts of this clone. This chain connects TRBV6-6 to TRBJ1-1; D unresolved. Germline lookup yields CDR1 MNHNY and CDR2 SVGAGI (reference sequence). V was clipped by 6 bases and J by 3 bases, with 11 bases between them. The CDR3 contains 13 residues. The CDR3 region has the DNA TGTGCCAGCAGGGCCGGACCGTACACTGAAGCTTTCTTT. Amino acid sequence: CASRAGPYTEAFF.

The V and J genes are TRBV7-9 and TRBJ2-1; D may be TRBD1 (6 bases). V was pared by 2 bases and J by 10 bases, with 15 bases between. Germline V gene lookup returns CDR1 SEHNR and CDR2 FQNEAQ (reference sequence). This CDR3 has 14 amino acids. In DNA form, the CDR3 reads TGTGCCAGCAGCTTATTGTTGGGACAACCGGAGCAGTTCTTC. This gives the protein CASSLLLGQPEQFF.

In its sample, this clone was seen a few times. CDR3 DNA: TGTGCCAGCAGCCATTGGGGCGTCGGCACTGAAGCTTTCTTT. The encoded protein is CASSHWGVGTEAFF. The V gene is TRBV14, the J gene TRBJ1-1, with D maybe TRBD1 (5 bases). The CDR3 extends over 14 amino acids. V shed 3 bases and J shed 4 bases, with 12 bases lying between them. Germline values: CDR1 SGHDN, CDR2 FVKESK.